Reported below is one TCR beta chain. Its antigen is unidentified. Germline CDR1 LGHDT, CDR2 YNNKEL (reference sequence). This CDR3 region has 14 residues. Trimming cost V 0 bases and J 5 bases, with 10 bases left between them. TCRdb reprocessed the RACE reads via MiXCR and lists one record per CDR3 protein. The table shows around 130,000 distinct CDR3 sequences, with approximately 10% occurring only once. The source of the sample is a study of human T cells and chemical hapten exposure. Study information: From small differences in pooled library volume came most of the variation in per-sample TCR yields.

As for time point: patch test 3, about 24 weeks after DPC sensitization. As to treatment: therapeutic diphenylcyclopropenone sensitization with weekly scalp DPC. Overall study results and limits: There was a positive correlation between PT1 expanded TCR counts and patch test score. There was no change with DPC sensitization in TCRs above 1 in 1000 frequency.

This clonotype originated in a woman aged 45-65 years with alopecia areata. Some clones in this sample may be carry-over from other donors' samples. The source was whole blood, collected in connection with sensitization to the hapten diphenylcyclopropenone (DPC). The chain joins TRBV3-1 to TRBJ1-1; D might be TRBD1 (6 bases). CDR3 DNA sequence: TGTGCCAGCAGCCAAGAAGGGGGATGGACTGAAGCTTTCTTT. The encoded protein is CASSQEGGWTEAFF.